The TCR beta chain described here comes from a study of blood T cell repertoires in COVID-19. The CDR3 runs to 14 residues. The germline V gene encodes CDR1 SGHNT and CDR2 YYREEE (reference sequence). V was shortened by 0 bases and J by 6 bases, with 11 bases between the two germline ends. Sequencing was performed with immunoSEQ multiplex PCR; in TCRdb, only in-frame clones are kept and a portion is missing. Of some 68,000 clones in the sample, about 86% were seen once. The receptor's source is a man aged 50 to 60 with active COVID-19. This chain links TRBV5-4 with TRBJ2-3; a weak D match, TRBD2 (6 bases). Sequences were obtained from peripheral blood. Here the CDR3 reads CASSLELAADTQYF. For the CDR3, the DNA is TGTGCCAGCAGCTTGGAACTAGCCGCGGATACGCAGTATTTT.